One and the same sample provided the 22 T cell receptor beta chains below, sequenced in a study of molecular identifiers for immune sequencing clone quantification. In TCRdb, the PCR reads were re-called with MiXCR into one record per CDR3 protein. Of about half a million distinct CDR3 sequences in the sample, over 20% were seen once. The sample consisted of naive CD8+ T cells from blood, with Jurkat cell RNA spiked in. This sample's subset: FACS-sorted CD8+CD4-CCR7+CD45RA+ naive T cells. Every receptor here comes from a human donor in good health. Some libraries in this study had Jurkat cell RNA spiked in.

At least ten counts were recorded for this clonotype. This chain's CDR3 is CASSEILLGDTQYF. The CDR3 nucleotides are TGTGCCAGCAGTGAAATCTTGTTGGGAGATACGCAGTATTTT. The J gene is TRBJ2-3, the V gene TRBV25-1, with D unclear. This CDR3 contains 14 residues. Germline values: CDR1 MGHDK, CDR2 SYGVNS. Trimming cost V 2 bases and J 5 bases, with 11 bases left between them.

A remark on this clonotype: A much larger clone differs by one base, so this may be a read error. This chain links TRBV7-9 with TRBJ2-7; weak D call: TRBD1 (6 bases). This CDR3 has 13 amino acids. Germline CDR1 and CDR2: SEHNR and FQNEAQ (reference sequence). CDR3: CAGSQQGYYEQYF. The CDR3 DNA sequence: TGTGCCGGCAGCCAACAGGGTTACTACGAGCAGTACTTC.

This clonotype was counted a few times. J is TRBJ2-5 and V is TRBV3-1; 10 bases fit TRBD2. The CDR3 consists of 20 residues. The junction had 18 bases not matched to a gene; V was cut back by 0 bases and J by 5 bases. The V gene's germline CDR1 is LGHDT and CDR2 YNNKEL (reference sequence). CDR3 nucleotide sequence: TGTGCCAGCAGCCAAGATCAGTACTGGTCAGCGGGGGGGCCGAGTGAGACCCAGTACTTC. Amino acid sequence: CASSQDQYWSAGGPSETQYF.

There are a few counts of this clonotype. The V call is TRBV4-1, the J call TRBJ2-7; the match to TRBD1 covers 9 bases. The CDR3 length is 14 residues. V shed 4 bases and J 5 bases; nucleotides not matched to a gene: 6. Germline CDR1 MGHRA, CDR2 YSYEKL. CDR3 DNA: TGCGCCAGCAGCCCCGGGACAGGGTCCCACGAGCAGTACTTC. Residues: CASSPGTGSHEQYF.

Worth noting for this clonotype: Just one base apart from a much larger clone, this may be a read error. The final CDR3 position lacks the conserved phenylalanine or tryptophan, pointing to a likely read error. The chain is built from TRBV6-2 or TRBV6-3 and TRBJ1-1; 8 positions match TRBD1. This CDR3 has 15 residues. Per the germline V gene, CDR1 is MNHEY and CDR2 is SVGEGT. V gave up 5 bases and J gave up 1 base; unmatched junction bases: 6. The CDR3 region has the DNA TGTGCCAGCAGTCTTGACAGGGGTACGAACACTGAAGCTTTCCTT. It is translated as CASSLDRGTNTEAFL.

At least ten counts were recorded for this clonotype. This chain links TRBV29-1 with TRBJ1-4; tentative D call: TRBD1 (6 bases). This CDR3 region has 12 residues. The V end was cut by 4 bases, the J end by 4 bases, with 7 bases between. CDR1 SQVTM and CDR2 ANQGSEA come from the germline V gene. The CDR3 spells CSVGTDNEKLFF. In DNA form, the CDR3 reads TGCAGCGTTGGGACAGATAATGAAAAACTGTTTTTT.

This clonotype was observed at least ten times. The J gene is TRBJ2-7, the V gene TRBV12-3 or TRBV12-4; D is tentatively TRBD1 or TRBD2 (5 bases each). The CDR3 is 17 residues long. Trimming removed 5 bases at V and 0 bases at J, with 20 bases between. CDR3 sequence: CASSAPPGRELSYEQYF. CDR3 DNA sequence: TGTGCCAGCAGTGCCCCCCCGGGGCGCGAACTCTCCTACGAGCAGTACTTC.

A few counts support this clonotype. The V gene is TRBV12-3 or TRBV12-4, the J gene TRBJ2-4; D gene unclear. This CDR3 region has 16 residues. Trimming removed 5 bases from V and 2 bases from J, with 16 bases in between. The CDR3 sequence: CASSPFLTSTKNIQYF. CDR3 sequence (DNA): TGTGCCAGCAGTCCTTTTCTGACTTCGACCAAAAACATTCAGTACTTC.

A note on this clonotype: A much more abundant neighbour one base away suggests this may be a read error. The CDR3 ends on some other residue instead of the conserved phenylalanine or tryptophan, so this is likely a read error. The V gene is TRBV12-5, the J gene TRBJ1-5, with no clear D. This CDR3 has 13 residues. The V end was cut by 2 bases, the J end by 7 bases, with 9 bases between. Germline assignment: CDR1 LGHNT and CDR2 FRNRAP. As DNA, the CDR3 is TGTGCTAGTGGTTTGTGGGTGGAGCAGCCCCAGCATTCT. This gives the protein CASGLWVEQPQHS.

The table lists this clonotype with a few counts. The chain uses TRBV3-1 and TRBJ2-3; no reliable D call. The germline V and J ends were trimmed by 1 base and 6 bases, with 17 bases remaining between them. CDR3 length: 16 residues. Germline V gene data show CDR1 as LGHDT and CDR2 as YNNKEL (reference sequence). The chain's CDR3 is CASSQVTTGFGDTQYF. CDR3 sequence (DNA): TGTGCCAGCAGCCAAGTTACGACTGGATTTGGCGATACGCAGTATTTT.

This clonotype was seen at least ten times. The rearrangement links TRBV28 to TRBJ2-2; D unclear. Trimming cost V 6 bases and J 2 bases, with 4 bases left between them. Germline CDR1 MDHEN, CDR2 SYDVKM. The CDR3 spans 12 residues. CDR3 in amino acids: CASSLNTGELFF. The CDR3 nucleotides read TGTGCCAGCAGCTTAAACACCGGGGAGCTGTTTTTT. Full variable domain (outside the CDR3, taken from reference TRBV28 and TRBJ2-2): DVKVTQSSRYLVKRTGEKVFLECVQDMDHENMFWYRQDPGLGLRLIYFSYDVKMKEKGDIPEGYSVSREKKERFSLILESASTNQTSMYLCASSLNTGELFFGEGSRLTVL.

The chain's CDR3 is CASSSGTGLDEKLFF. The CDR3 bases are TGTGCCAGCAGCTCTGGGACAGGGCTCGATGAAAAACTGTTTTTT. The chain links TRBV7-9 to TRBJ1-4; 9 bases are a match to TRBD1. Germline V gene sequence: CDR1 SEHNR, CDR2 FQNEAQ (reference sequence). The ends lost 4 bases at V and 6 bases at J; junction bases unmatched: 6. This CDR3 comprises 15 residues.

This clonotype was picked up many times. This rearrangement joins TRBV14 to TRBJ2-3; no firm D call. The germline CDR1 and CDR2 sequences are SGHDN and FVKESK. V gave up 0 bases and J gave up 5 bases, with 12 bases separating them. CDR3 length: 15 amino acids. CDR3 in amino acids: CASSQDVGWGDTQYF. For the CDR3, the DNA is TGTGCCAGCAGCCAAGATGTGGGTTGGGGAGATACGCAGTATTTT.

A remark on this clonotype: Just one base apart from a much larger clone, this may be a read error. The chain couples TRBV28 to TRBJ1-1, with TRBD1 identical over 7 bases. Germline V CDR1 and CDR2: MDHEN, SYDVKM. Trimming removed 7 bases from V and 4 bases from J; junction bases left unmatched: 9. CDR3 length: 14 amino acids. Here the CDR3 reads CASTDRVMGTEAFF. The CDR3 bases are TGTGCCAGCACAGACAGGGTTATGGGCACTGAAGCTTTCTTT.

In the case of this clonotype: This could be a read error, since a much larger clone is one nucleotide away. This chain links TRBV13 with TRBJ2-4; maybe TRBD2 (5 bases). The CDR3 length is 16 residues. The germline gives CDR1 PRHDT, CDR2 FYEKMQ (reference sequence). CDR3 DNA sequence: TGTACCAGCAGCCTCCAAATTAGGAGGTCCAAAAACATTCAGTACTTC. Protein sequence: CTSSLQIRRSKNIQYF.

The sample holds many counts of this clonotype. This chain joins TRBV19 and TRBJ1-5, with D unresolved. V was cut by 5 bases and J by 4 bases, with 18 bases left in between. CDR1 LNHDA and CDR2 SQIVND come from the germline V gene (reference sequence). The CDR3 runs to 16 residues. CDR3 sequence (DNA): TGTGCCAGTAGTGTTCCAGCCATGACCCTTAATCAGCCCCAGCATTTT. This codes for CASSVPAMTLNQPQHF.

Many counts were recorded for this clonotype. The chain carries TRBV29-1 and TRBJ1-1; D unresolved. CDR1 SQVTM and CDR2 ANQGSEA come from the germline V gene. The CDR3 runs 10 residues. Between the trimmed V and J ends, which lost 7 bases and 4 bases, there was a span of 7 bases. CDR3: CSGLGTEAFF. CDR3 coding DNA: TGCAGCGGACTGGGCACTGAAGCTTTCTTT. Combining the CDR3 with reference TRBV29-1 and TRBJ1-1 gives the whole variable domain SAVISQKPSRDICQRGTSLTIQCQVDSQVTMMFWYRQQPGQSLTLIATANQGSEATYESGFVIDKFPISRPNLTFSTLTVSNMSPEDSSIYLCSGLGTEAFFGQGTRLTVV.

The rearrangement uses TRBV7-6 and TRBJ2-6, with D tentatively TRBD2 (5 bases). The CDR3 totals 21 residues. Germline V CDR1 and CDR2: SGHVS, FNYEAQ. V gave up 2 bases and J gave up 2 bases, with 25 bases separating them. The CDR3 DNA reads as TGTGCCAGCAGCTTATCATTATCCGGGAACCCGGACCACCCTGGGGCCAACGTCCTGACTTTC. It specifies CASSLSLSGNPDHPGANVLTF.

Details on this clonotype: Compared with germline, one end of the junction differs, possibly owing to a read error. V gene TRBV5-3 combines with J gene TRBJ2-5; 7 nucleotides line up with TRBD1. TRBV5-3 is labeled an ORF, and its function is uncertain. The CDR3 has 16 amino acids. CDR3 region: CASSFPRDSPEETQYF. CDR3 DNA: TGTGCCAGCAGCTTTCCCCGGGACAGCCCAGAAGAGACCCAGTACTTC.

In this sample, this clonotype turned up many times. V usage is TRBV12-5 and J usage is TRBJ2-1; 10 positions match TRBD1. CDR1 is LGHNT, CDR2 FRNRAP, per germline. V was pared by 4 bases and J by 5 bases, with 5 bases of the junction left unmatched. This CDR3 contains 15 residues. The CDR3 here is CASGSGTGEDNEQFF. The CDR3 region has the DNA TGTGCTAGTGGTTCCGGGACAGGGGAGGACAATGAGCAGTTCTTC.

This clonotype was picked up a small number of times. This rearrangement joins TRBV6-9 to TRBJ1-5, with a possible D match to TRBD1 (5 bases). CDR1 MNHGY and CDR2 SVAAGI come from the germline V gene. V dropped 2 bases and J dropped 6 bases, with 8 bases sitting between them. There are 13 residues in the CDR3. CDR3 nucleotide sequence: TGTGCCAGCAGTTATATCCAGGGTCAGCCCCAGCATTTT. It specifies CASSYIQGQPQHF.

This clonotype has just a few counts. The CDR3 spells CASSRTSGYYNEQFF. The CDR3, as DNA: TGTGCCAGCAGCCGGACTAGCGGGTATTACAATGAGCAGTTCTTC. The gene calls are TRBV5-6 and TRBJ2-1, with 11 bases identical to TRBD2. The V gene end was trimmed by 4 bases and the J gene end by 4 bases; junction bases not matched to a gene: 4. The CDR3 sequence is 15 residues long. Germline loops: CDR1 SGHDT, CDR2 YYEEEE.